These 12 T cell receptor beta chains share one sample of origin, sequenced in a study of shared clonotypes between healthy human individuals. Libraries were prepared by immunoSEQ multiplex PCR; TCRdb keeps only in-frame clonotypes and omits some of them. Of roughly 530,000 clones in the sample, almost 97% were seen once. Sequencing was done on a sample of naive CD4+ T cells sorted from blood. Specified subset: CD45RA+ positively selected. The source of these receptors is a woman in her twenties or thirties in good health.

The chain links TRBV30 to TRBJ2-7, with 12 positions matching TRBD1. Trimming took 3 bases from V and 4 from J; bases not matched to a gene: 4. The CDR3 contains 14 residues. The germline V gene encodes CDR1 GTSNPN and CDR2 SVGIG (reference sequence). Written as DNA, the CDR3 is TGTGCCTGGAGGGCGGGACAGGGGGCTTACGAGCAGTACTTC. It codes for CAWRAGQGAYEQYF. The variable domain in full, completed from reference TRBV30 and TRBJ2-7, reads SQTIHQWPATLVQPVGSPLSLECTVEGTSNPNLYWYRQAAGRGLQLLFYSVGIGQISSEVPQNLSASRPQDRQFILSSKKLLLSDSGFYLCAWRAGQGAYEQYFGPGTRLTVT.

In DNA, the CDR3 is TGTGCCAGCTCACCACGGGACAGAGCAACTAATGAAAAACTGTTTTTT. It encodes CASSPRDRATNEKLFF. V is TRBV18 and J is TRBJ1-4; 7 bases match TRBD1. CDR1 and CDR2 from the germline V gene are KGHSH and LQKENI. The CDR3 consists of 16 residues. After removal of 1 base from V and 0 bases from J, the junction contained 2 bases not matched to a gene.

This chain joins TRBV27 and TRBJ1-2; a weak D match, TRBD1 (6 bases). Trimming removed 6 bases at V and 6 bases at J, with 17 bases between. CDR1 and CDR2 from the germline V gene are MNHEY and SMNVEV (reference sequence). This CDR3 spans 14 amino acids. The chain's CDR3 is CASRRKTGSDGYTF. CDR3 DNA sequence: TGTGCCAGCAGGCGAAAAACAGGGTCGGATGGCTACACCTTC.

The chain carries TRBV29-1 and TRBJ2-7; D could derive from TRBD1 or TRBD2 (5 bases each). This CDR3 is built from 12 residues. Germline CDR1 and CDR2: SQVTM and ANQGSEA. The ends were cut back, 2 bases at V and 7 bases at J, with 12 bases in the middle. The CDR3 loop is CSVEWGSNEQYF. CDR3 sequence (DNA): TGCAGCGTTGAATGGGGGAGTAATGAGCAGTACTTC.

V usage is TRBV4-1 and J usage is TRBJ1-4; no clear D. CDR1 MGHRA and CDR2 YSYEKL come from the germline V gene. Trimming shortened V by 0 bases and J by 4 bases, and 9 bases separated the two germline ends. This CDR3 is built from 15 residues. CDR3 bases: TGCGCCAGCAGCCAAGAGGACCGGGTTAATGAAAAACTGTTTTTT. It is translated as CASSQEDRVNEKLFF.

The chain carries TRBV2 and TRBJ1-4, with a possible D match to TRBD1 (5 bases). Trimming removed 7 bases from V and 7 bases from J, with 19 bases in between. The CDR3 loop spans 15 amino acids. Germline assignment: CDR1 SNHLY and CDR2 FYNNEI. CDR3 sequence reads: CASTRLSRGGEKLFF. The CDR3 DNA reads as TGTGCCAGCACCCGTTTATCGAGGGGAGGTGAAAAACTGTTTTTT.

The chain has TRBV5-1 and TRBJ2-5, with 10 bases fitting TRBD1. CDR1 is SGHRS, CDR2 YFSETQ, per germline. The CDR3 covers 16 residues. Losses at the gene ends were 3 bases for V and 1 base for J; bases not matched to a gene: 6. The CDR3 is CASSYGQGVAQETQYF. The DNA of the CDR3 is TGCGCCAGCAGCTACGGACAGGGGGTAGCCCAAGAGACCCAGTACTTC.

The count of this clone is one. The V and J genes are TRBV28 and TRBJ1-4; 9 nucleotides match TRBD1. Trimming removed 8 bases from V and 3 bases from J; junction bases left unmatched: 13. The CDR3 contains 17 residues. Germline CDR1 is MDHEN and CDR2 is SYDVKM. The CDR3 nucleotides are TGTGCCAGCGCTACCCGAAACAGGGGGCAGGCTAATGAAAAACTGTTTTTT. Protein product: CASATRNRGQANEKLFF.

This clone was observed a single time. The chain couples TRBV18 to TRBJ2-5, with TRBD1 matching over 7 bases. The V and J ends lost 3 bases and 3 bases, in that order; junction bases with no gene match: 4. Germline V gene sequence: CDR1 KGHSH, CDR2 LQKENI. This CDR3 is built from 14 residues. CDR3 sequence (DNA): TGTGCCAGCTCACCTGCCGGGACAGAAGAGACCCAGTACTTC. This translates into CASSPAGTEETQYF. Drawing the rest from reference TRBV18 and TRBJ2-5, the complete variable domain is NAGVMQNPRHLVRRRGQEARLRCSPMKGHSHVYWYRQLPEEGLKFMVYLQKENIIDESGMPKERFSAEFPKEGPSILRIQQVVRGDSAAYFCASSPAGTEETQYFGPGTRLLVL.

The CDR3 sequence: CASSERGPGQPTDTQYF. The CDR3 DNA follows: TGTGCCAGCAGTGAGAGGGGTCCGGGACAGCCCACAGATACGCAGTATTTT. The V and J genes are TRBV6-1 and TRBJ2-3; 7 nucleotides align to TRBD1. The CDR3 spans 17 residues. Germline V CDR1 and CDR2: MNHNS, SASEGT. V gave up 3 bases and J gave up 2 bases; unmatched junction bases: 11.

The chain links TRBV29-1 to TRBJ1-2, with unresolved D. The CDR3 is 10 residues long. CDR1 is SQVTM, CDR2 ANQGSEA, per germline. The CDR3 here is CTYTHYGYTF. Written as DNA, the CDR3 is TGCACCTACACCCACTATGGCTACACCTTC.

V usage is TRBV6-6 and J usage is TRBJ1-1, with 8 bases fitting TRBD1. This CDR3 contains 14 residues. From germline, CDR1 is MNHNY and CDR2 SVGAGI (reference sequence). V was pared by 4 bases and J by 4 bases, with 5 bases of the junction left unmatched. CDR3 sequence (DNA): TGTGCCAGCAGTTCGGACAGGGTGACCACTGAAGCTTTCTTT. This encodes CASSSDRVTTEAFF.